Below, one T cell receptor (beta chain) is given with its context. The germline V and J ends were trimmed by 1 base and 2 bases, with 10 bases remaining between them. Per the germline V gene, CDR1 is SGHKS and CDR2 is YYEKEE (reference sequence). This CDR3 region has 15 residues. This PCR relied on a set of 60 Vbeta primers and 13 Jbeta primers. Using immunoSEQ multiplex PCR, the repertoire was profiled, and TCRdb retains in-frame clones only, with some absent. There are just over 80,000 clones in the sample, with about 1% held by the top ten. This entry comes from a study of cytomegalovirus exposure and HLA in healthy donors.

The J gene is TRBJ1-5, the V gene TRBV5-5, with D perhaps matching TRBD1 (6 bases). This receptor was taken from a woman aged 25 to 39 in good health and CMV-seronegative. Material: PBMCs. DNA for the CDR3: TGTGCCAGCAGCTTGTACGGACAGCGCAATCAGCCCCAGCATTTT. Protein: CASSLYGQRNQPQHF.